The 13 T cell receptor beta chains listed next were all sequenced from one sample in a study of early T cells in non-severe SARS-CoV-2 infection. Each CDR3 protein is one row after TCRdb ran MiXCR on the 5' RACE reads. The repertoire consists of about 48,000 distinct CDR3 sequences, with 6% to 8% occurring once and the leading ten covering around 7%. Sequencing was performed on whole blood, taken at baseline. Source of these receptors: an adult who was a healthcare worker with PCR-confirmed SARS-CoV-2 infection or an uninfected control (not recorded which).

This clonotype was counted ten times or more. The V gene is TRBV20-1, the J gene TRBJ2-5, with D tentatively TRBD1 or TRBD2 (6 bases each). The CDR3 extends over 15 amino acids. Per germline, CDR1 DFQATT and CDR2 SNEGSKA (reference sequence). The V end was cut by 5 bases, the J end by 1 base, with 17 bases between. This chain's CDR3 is CSASIPSGAQETQYF. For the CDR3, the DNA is TGCAGTGCTTCAATCCCCTCGGGGGCCCAAGAGACCCAGTACTTC.

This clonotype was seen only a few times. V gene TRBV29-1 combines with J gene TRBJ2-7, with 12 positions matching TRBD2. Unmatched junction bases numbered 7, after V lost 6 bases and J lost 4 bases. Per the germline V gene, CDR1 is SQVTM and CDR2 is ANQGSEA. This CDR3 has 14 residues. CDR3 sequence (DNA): TGCAGCGTCGCCCCGACTAGCGGGAGTTACGAGCAGTACTTC. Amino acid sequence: CSVAPTSGSYEQYF.

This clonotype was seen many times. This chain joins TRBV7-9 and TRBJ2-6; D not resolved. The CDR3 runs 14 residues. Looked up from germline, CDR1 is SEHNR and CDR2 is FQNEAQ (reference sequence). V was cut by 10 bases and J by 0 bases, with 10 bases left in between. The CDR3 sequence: CATPPPSGANVLTF. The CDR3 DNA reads TGTGCCACACCCCCCCCCTCTGGGGCCAACGTCCTGACTTTC. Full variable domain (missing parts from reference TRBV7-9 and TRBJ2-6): DTGVSQNPRHKITKRGQNVTFRCDPISEHNRLYWYRQTLGQGPEFLTYFQNEAQLEKSRLLSDRFSAERPKGSFSTLEIQRTEQGDSAMYLCATPPPSGANVLTFGAGSRLTVL.

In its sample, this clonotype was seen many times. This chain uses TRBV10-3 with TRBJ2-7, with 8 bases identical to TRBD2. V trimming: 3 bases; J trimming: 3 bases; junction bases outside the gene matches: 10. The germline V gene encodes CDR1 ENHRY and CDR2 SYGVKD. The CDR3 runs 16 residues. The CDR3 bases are TGTGCCATCAGTGACCGGTCGGGGGGGACCGGCTACGAGCAGTACTTC. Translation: CAISDRSGGTGYEQYF.

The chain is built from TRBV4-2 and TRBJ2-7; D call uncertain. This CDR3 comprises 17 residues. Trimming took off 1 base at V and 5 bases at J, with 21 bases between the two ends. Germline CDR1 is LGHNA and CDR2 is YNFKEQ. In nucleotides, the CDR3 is TGTGCCAGCAGCCAAGCCGGCATGGGCGGAGCATTCCACGAGCAGTACTTC. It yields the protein CASSQAGMGGAFHEQYF.

CDR3 DNA sequence: TGCAGCGTTTACAGGGCAGATACGCAGTATTTT. Translation: CSVYRADTQYF. This chain uses TRBV29-1 with TRBJ2-3; D is perhaps TRBD1 (6 bases). The ends were cut back, 5 bases at V and 4 bases at J, with 7 bases in the middle. The CDR3 covers 11 residues. From germline, CDR1 is SQVTM and CDR2 ANQGSEA.

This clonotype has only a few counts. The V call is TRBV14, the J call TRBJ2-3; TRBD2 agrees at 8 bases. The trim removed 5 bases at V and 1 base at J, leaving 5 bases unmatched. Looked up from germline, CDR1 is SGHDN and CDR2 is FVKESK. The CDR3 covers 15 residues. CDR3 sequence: CASSELAGRTDTQYF. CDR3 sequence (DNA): TGTGCCAGCAGCGAATTAGCGGGGCGCACAGATACGCAGTATTTT.

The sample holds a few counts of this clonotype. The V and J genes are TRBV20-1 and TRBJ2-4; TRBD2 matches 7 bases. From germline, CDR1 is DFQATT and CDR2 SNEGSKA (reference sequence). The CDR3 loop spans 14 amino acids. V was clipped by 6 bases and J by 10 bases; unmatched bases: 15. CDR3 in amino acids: CSARKAGTNFIQYF. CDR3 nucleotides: TGCAGTGCGAGGAAAGCCGGGACTAACTTTATTCAGTACTTC.

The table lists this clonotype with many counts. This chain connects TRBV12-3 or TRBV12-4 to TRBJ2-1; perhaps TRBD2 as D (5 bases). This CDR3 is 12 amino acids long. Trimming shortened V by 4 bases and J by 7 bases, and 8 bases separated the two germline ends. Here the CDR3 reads CASSSGLNEQFF. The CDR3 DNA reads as TGTGCCAGCAGTTCCGGACTGAATGAGCAGTTCTTC.

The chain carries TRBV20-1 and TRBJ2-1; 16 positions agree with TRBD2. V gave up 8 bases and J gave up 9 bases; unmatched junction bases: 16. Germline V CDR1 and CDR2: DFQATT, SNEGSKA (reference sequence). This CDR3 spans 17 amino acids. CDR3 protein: CSFYSPGLAGGLAEQFF. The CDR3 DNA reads TGCAGTTTTTACTCTCCGGGACTAGCGGGAGGGTTAGCTGAGCAGTTCTTC.

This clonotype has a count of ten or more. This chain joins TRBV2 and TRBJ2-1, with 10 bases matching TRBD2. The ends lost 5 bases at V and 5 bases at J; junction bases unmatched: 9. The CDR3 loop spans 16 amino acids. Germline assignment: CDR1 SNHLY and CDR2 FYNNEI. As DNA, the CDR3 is TGTGCCAGCAGTTTCTCCGGGACTAGCGTCGACAATGAGCAGTTCTTC. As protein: CASSFSGTSVDNEQFF.

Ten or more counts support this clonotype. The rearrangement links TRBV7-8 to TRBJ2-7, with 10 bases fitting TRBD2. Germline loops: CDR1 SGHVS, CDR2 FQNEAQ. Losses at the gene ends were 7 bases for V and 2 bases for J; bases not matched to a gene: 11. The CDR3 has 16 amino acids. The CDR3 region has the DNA TGTGCCAGCACCACTCGCGGACTAGCGGAGACCTACGAGCAGTACTTC. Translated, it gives CASTTRGLAETYEQYF.

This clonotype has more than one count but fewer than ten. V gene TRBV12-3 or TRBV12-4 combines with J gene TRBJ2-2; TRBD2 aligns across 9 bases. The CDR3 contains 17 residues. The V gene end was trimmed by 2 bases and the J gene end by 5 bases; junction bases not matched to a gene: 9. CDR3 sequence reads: CASSLMAAGGRTGELFF. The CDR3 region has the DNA TGTGCCAGCAGTTTAATGGCGGCGGGAGGGAGGACCGGGGAGCTGTTTTTT.